The next 2 T cell receptor beta chains were all read from a single sample in a study of T cells in Graves' hyperthyroidism and ophthalmopathy. TCR beta CDR3 regions were amplified from RNA transcripts. An initial round of RT-PCR targeting the TCR CDR3 relied on the HTBI primer set. TCRdb reanalysed the multiplex PCR reads using MiXCR and keeps one entry per CDR3 protein. The sample has 270,000 or so distinct CDR3 sequences; around 15% are singletons. Material: blood. The receptors were gathered from a woman aged 45-65 years with Graves' hyperthyroidism that later progressed to Graves' ophthalmopathy.

The gene calls are TRBV7-9 and TRBJ2-7, with 11 bases aligning to TRBD1. The CDR3 loop spans 14 amino acids. Germline V gene sequence: CDR1 SEHNR, CDR2 FQNEAQ (reference sequence). J was trimmed by 5 bases and V by 4 bases; bases with no gene match: 4. The CDR3 DNA reads as TGTGCCAGCAGCTCCAGGGACAGGGGGAACGAGCAGTACTTC. Translated: CASSSRDRGNEQYF. Together with reference TRBV7-9 and TRBJ2-7, the CDR3 gives the full variable domain: DTGVSQNPRHKITKRGQNVTFRCDPISEHNRLYWYRQTLGQGPEFLTYFQNEAQLEKSRLLSDRFSAERPKGSFSTLEIQRTEQGDSAMYLCASSSRDRGNEQYFGPGTRLTVT.

This clonotype was counted many times. The chain combines TRBV5-1 with TRBJ2-1, with 7 bases aligning to TRBD2. Germline V lookup: CDR1 SGHRS, CDR2 YFSETQ. The CDR3 covers 16 residues. The trim removed 6 bases at V and 0 bases at J, leaving 9 bases unmatched. The CDR3 loop reads CASIPEAGSSYNEQFF. As DNA, the CDR3 is TGCGCCAGCATCCCCGAAGCGGGAAGCTCCTACAATGAGCAGTTCTTC.